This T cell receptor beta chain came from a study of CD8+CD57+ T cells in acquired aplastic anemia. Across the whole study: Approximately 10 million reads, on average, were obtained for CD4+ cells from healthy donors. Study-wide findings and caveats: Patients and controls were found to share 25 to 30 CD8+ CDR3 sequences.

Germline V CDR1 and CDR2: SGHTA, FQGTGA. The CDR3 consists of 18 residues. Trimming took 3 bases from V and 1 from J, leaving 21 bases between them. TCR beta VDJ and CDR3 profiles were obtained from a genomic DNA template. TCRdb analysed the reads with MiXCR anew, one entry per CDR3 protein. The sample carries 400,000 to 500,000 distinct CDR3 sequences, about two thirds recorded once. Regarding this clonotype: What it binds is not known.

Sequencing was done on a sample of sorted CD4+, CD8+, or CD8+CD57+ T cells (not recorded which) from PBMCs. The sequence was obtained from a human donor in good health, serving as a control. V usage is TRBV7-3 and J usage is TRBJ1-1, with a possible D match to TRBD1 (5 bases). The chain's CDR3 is CASSLGTWPLGPNTEAFF. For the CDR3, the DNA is TGTGCCAGCAGCTTGGGCACATGGCCCCTGGGACCGAACACTGAAGCTTTCTTT.